These 9 T cell receptor beta chains came from one sample sequenced in a study of cytomegalovirus exposure and HLA in healthy donors. PCR involved 60 Vbeta and 13 Jbeta primers. Here immunoSEQ multiplex PCR was the method, and the copy in TCRdb shows in-frame clones only, minus some. The table records tens of thousands of clones, 35% to 50% of them present only once. The specimen was PBMCs. These receptors were taken from a woman in her fifties or sixties in good health and CMV-seronegative.

The chain links TRBV6-4 to TRBJ2-1; D perhaps matches TRBD2 (6 bases). CDR1 and CDR2 from the germline V gene are MRHNA and SNTAGT. Trimming removed 10 bases at V and 7 bases at J, with 17 bases between. The length of the CDR3 is 13 residues. CDR3 coding DNA: TGTGCCACGTCGGAGGGTCCCTGGAATGAGCAGTTCTTC. Translation: CATSEGPWNEQFF.

A few counts support this clone. This chain links TRBV9 with TRBJ2-7, with 8 bases lining up with TRBD1. With 0 bases clipped from V and 0 bases from J, the junction kept 11 bases outside the gene matches. The germline CDR1 and CDR2 sequences are SGDLS and YYNGEE. The CDR3 has 18 amino acids. The CDR3 region is CASSVAPQGAPHSYEQYF. CDR3 in DNA: TGTGCCAGCAGCGTAGCCCCCCAGGGGGCCCCTCACTCCTACGAGCAGTACTTC.

The V call is TRBV5-4, the J call TRBJ2-3; 8 bases agree with TRBD2. The CDR3 sequence is 14 residues long. Germline V CDR1 and CDR2: SGHNT, YYREEE (reference sequence). V lost 0 bases and J lost 9; bases outside the gene matches: 6. CDR3 bases: TGTGCCAGCAGCTTGGGCAGCGGGGGCGTAACGCAGTATTTT. This gives the protein CASSLGSGGVTQYF.

This clone was counted only a few times. The J gene is TRBJ1-2, the V gene TRBV28, with 9 positions matching TRBD1. Looked up from germline, CDR1 is MDHEN and CDR2 is SYDVKM. The CDR3 spans 15 residues. V trimming: 5 bases; J trimming: 5 bases; junction bases outside the gene matches: 9. The CDR3 coding sequence is TGTGCCAGCAGTCCTCGGACAGGGGTGGAATATGGCTACACCTTC. This sequence encodes CASSPRTGVEYGYTF.

CDR3 region: CASRSQGGAEAFF. The CDR3 bases are TGTGCCAGCAGATCACAGGGTGGAGCTGAAGCTTTCTTT. V and J are TRBV28 and TRBJ1-1; D might be TRBD1 (6 bases). Trimming removed 6 bases at V and 6 bases at J, with 14 bases between. CDR1 is MDHEN and CDR2 is SYDVKM in the germline V gene. The length of the CDR3 is 13 residues.

This clone was seen only a few times. V is TRBV29-1 and J is TRBJ2-2; no clear D. Germline V gives CDR1 SQVTM, CDR2 ANQGSEA. The CDR3 has 15 residues. V was trimmed by 7 bases and J by 2 bases, leaving 17 bases between them. CDR3 loop: CSASRGSTNTGELFF. CDR3 nucleotide sequence: TGCAGCGCCTCACGAGGTAGCACTAACACCGGGGAGCTGTTTTTT.

This clone was picked up a small number of times. The chain carries TRBV4-1 and TRBJ1-6; D is unclear. From germline, CDR1 is MGHRA and CDR2 YSYEKL. The CDR3 length is 13 residues. V lost 1 base, J lost 7 bases, and 5 bases lay in between. CDR3 in amino acids: CASSQAGNSPLHF. In DNA form, the CDR3 reads TGCGCCAGCAGCCAAGCGGGGAATTCACCCCTCCACTTT.

This clone has just a few counts. The rearrangement joins TRBV30 to TRBJ2-1; tentative D call: TRBD2 (7 bases). Germline V gives CDR1 GTSNPN, CDR2 SVGIG (reference sequence). V was pared by 5 bases and J by 5 bases, with 19 bases between. This CDR3 is built from 15 residues. The CDR3, as DNA: TGTGCCTGGTCGGTCGCGGGGGCCCTGAACAATGAGCAGTTCTTC. Amino acids: CAWSVAGALNNEQFF.

This clone has just a few counts. The rearrangement joins TRBV27 to TRBJ2-2; 16 bases agree with TRBD2. Germline loops: CDR1 MNHEY, CDR2 SMNVEV (reference sequence). The CDR3 covers 18 residues. Trimming at V came to 5 bases and at J to 4 bases, leaving 7 bases not matched to a gene. As DNA, the CDR3 is TGTGCCAGCAGTGCGGGACTAGCGGGGGGGCGGGGCACCGGGGAGCTGTTTTTT. Its protein is CASSAGLAGGRGTGELFF.